The following is a T cell receptor (beta chain) sequence with its context. The antigen is not known. Exclusion of a patient resulted from uncontrolled infection, other autoimmune disease, pregnancy or lactation. Clinical symptoms, serum thyroxine and TRAb, thyroid ultrasound and orbital computed tomography together formed the diagnostic basis. Regions amplified from RNA transcripts were the TCR beta CDR3 regions. RT-PCR in the first round (using the HTBI primer set) targeted the TCR CDR3. TCRdb processed the multiplex PCR reads anew with MiXCR; each CDR3 protein has one entry. The sample lists roughly 500,000 distinct CDR3 sequences; 40% to 50% were seen once. The sample originates from a study of T cells in Graves' hyperthyroidism and ophthalmopathy. Overall study findings and caveats: Blood held most thyroid clonotypes expanded above 0.001 frequency. In the analysis, a 13 V-J model separated ophthalmopathy from stable hyperthyroidism.

Trimming left V 0 bases short and J 0 bases short, with 8 bases between. This CDR3 has 15 residues. Germline CDR1 and CDR2: WSHSY and SAAADI. The sequence derives from an adult woman with Graves' disease, either hyperthyroidism or ophthalmopathy (not recorded which). J is TRBJ1-2 and V is TRBV10-2; tentative D call: TRBD1 (5 bases). What was sequenced was peripheral blood or thyroid tissue (not recorded which). CDR3 coding DNA: TGCGCCAGCAGTGAGTCTCCGACAGCTAACTATGGCTACACCTTC. Translated: CASSESPTANYGYTF.